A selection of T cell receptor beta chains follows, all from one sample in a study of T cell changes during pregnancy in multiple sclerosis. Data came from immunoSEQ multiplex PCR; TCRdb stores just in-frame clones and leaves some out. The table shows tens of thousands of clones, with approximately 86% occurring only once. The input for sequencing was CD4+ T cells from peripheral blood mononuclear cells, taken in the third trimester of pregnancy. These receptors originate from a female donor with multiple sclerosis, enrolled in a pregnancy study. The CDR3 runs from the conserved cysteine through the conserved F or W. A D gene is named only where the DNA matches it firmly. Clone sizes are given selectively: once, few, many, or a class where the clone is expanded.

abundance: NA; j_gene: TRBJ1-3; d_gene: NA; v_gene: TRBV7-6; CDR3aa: CASSRGPSSGNTIYF; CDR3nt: TGTGCCAGCAGCCGTGGGCCGAGCTCTGGAAACACCATATATTTT
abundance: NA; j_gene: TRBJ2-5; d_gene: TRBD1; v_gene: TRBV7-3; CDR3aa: CASSLRRQGDETQYF; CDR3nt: TGTGCCAGCAGCTTAAGGAGACAGGGGGACGAGACCCAGTACTTC
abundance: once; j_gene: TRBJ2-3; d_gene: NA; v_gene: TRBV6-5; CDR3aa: CASRLESSDTQYF; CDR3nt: TGTGCCAGCAGACTTGAATCGTCGGATACGCAGTATTTT
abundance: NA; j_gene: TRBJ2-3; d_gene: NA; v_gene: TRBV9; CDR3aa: CASSVSTADSTDTQYF; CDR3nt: TGTGCCAGCAGCGTATCCACAGCGGATAGCACAGATACGCAGTATTTT
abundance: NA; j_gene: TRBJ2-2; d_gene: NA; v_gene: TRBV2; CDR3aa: CASRIWVGPGELFF; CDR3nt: TGTGCCAGCAGGATCTGGGTGGGGCCCGGGGAGCTGTTTTTT
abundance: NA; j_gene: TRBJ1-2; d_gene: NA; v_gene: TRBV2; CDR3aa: CASSEQGTGTTIF; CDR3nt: TGTGCCAGCAGTGAACAGGGAACAGGGACGACGATATTC
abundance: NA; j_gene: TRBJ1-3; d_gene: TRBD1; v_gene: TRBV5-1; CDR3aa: CASSWTGTGIGNTIYF; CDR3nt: TGCGCCAGCAGCTGGACCGGGACAGGGATTGGAAACACCATATATTTT
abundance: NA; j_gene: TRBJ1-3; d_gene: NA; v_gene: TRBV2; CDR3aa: CASREQPSGNTIYF; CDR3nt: TGTGCCAGCAGGGAGCAGCCCTCTGGAAACACCATATATTTT
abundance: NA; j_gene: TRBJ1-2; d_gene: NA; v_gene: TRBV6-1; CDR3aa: CASSALRSHGYTF; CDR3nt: TGTGCCAGCAGTGCCTTACGGAGTCATGGCTACACCTTC
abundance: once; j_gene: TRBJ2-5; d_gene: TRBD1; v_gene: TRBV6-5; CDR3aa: CASRSTGGGGTQYF; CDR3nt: TGTGCCAGCAGGAGTACAGGGGGTGGGGGGACCCAGTACTTC
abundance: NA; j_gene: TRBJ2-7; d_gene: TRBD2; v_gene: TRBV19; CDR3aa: CASSPRAELNLGGVIYEQYF; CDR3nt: TGTGCCAGTTCCCCCAGGGCGGAGCTCAACCTTGGGGGGGTGATCTACGAGCAGTACTTC
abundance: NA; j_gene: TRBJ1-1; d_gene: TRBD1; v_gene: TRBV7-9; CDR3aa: CASSHHRDRGYTEAFF; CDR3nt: TGTGCCAGCAGCCACCACCGGGACAGGGGATACACTGAAGCTTTCTTT
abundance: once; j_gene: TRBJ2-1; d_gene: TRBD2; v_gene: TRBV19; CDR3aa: CASSSPFGTSAYNEQFF; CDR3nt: TGTGCCAGTAGTAGCCCCTTTGGGACTAGCGCATACAATGAGCAGTTCTTC
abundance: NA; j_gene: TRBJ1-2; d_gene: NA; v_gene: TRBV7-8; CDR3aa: CASSRGIDSPSYGYTF; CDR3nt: TGTGCCAGCAGCCGAGGAATCGACAGCCCTTCTTATGGCTACACCTTC
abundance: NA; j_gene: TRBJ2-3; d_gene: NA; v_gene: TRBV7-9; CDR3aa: CASSFPTGGTDTQYF; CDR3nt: TGTGCCAGCAGCTTCCCAACGGGGGGCACAGATACGCAGTATTTT
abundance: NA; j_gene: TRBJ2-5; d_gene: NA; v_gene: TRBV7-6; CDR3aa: CASSLGQQETQYF; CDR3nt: TGTGCCAGCAGCTTAGGGCAGCAAGAGACCCAGTACTTC
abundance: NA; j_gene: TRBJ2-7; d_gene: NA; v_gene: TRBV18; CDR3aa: CASSPIGQQQYF; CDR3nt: TGTGCCAGCTCACCCATTGGACAGCAGCAGTACTTC
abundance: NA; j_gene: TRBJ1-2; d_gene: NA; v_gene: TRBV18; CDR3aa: CASSPPPQGSRGYTF; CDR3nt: TGTGCCAGCTCACCACCCCCGCAGGGATCGAGGGGCTACACCTTC
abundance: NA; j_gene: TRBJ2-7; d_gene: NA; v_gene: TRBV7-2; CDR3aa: CASSLETVTEQYF; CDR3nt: TGTGCCAGCAGCTTAGAGACAGTCACCGAGCAGTACTTC
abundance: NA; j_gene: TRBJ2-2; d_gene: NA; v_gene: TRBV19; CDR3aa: CASDGTPNTGELFF; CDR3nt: TGTGCCAGCGACGGGACTCCGAACACCGGGGAGCTGTTTTTT
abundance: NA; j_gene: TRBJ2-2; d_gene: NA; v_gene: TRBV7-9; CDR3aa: CASSLGGNTGELFF; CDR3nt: TGTGCCAGCAGCTTAGGCGGGAACACCGGGGAGCTGTTTTTT
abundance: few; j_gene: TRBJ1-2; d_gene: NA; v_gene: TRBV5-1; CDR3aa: CASSRWENYGYTF; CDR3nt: TGCGCCAGCAGCCGCTGGGAGAACTATGGCTACACCTTC
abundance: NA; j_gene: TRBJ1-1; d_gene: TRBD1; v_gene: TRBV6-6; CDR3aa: CASTQGQTASTEAFF; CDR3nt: TGTGCCAGCACCCAGGGACAGACAGCTAGCACTGAAGCTTTCTTT
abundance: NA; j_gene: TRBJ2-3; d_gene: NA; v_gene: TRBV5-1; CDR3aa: CASSPGQGDTQYF; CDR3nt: TGCGCCAGCAGCCCGGGCCAGGGAGATACGCAGTATTTT
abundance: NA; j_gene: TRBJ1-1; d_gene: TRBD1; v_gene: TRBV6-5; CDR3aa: CASSKQGLNTEAFF; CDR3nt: TGTGCCAGCAGTAAACAGGGGTTGAACACTGAAGCTTTCTTT
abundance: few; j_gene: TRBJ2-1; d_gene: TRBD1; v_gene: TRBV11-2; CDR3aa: CASSSRRTGNNEQFF; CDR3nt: TGTGCCAGCAGCTCCCGTCGGACAGGTAACAATGAGCAGTTCTTC
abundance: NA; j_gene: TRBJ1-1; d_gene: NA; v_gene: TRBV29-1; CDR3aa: CSVEEGATEAFF; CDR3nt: TGCAGCGTTGAGGAGGGTGCCACTGAAGCTTTCTTT
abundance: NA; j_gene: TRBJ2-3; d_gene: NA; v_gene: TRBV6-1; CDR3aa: CASSADRGITDTQYF; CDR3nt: TGTGCCAGCAGTGCGGACAGAGGGATCACAGATACGCAGTATTTT
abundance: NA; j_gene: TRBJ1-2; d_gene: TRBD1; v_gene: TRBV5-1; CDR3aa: CASKPQGQSTYGYTF; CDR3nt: TGCGCCAGCAAACCACAGGGGCAATCGACCTATGGCTACACCTTC
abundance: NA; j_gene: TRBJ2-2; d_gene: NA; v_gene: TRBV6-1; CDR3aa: CASSEDVTRSNTGELFF; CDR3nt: TGTGCCAGCAGTGAAGACGTAACCAGGTCGAACACCGGGGAGCTGTTTTTT
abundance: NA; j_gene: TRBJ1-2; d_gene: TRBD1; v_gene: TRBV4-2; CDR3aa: CASSRDTGALYGYTF; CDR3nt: TGTGCCAGCAGCCGAGATACAGGGGCCCTCTATGGCTACACCTTC
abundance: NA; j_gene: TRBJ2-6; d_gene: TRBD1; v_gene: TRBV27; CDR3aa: CASMAGQGSSGANVLTF; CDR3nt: TGTGCCAGCATGGCGGGACAGGGGAGCTCTGGGGCCAACGTCCTGACTTTC
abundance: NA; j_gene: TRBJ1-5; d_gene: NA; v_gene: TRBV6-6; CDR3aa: CASGDFNQPQHF; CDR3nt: TGTGCCAGCGGAGACTTCAATCAGCCCCAGCATTTT
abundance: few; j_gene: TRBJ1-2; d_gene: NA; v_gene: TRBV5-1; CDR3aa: CASSLVVRGYGYTF; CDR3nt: TGCGCCAGCAGCTTGGTGGTGCGGGGCTATGGCTACACCTTC
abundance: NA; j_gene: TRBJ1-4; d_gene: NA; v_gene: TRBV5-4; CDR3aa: CASSLGGIGGEKLFF; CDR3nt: TGTGCCAGCAGCTTGGGGGGCATTGGTGGTGAAAAACTGTTTTTT
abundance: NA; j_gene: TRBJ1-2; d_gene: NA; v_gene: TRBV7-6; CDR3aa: CASSFQGNYGYTF; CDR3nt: TGTGCCAGCAGCTTTCAGGGGAACTATGGCTACACCTTC
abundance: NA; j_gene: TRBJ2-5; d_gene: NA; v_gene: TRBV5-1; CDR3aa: CASSPSGGGETQYF; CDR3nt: TGCGCCAGCAGCCCATCAGGGGGAGGAGAGACCCAGTACTTC
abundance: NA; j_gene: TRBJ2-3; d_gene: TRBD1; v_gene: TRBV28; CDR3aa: CASRPGGEVDTQYF; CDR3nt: TGTGCCAGCAGGCCAGGGGGAGAAGTAGATACGCAGTATTTT
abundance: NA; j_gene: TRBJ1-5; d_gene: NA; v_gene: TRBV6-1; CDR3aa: CASSEYSLSNQPQHF; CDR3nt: TGTGCCAGCAGTGAGTACAGTCTTAGCAATCAGCCCCAGCATTTT
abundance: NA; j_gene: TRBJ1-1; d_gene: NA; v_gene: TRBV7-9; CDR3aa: CASSFAGVNTEAFF; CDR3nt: TGTGCCAGCAGCTTTGCAGGTGTGAACACTGAAGCTTTCTTT
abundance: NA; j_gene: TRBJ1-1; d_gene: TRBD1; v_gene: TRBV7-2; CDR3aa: CASSREGAGGVRAFF; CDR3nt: TGTGCCAGCAGCCGCGAGGGGGCCGGGGGGGTGCGTGCTTTCTTT
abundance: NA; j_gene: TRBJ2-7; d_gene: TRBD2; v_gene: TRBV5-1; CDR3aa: CASSFEKGLAGGSYEQYF; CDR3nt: TGCGCCAGCAGCTTTGAAAAAGGACTAGCGGGGGGGTCCTACGAGCAGTACTTC
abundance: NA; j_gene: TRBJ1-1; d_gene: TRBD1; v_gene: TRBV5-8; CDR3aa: CASSLGLQGASEAFF; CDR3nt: TGTGCCAGCAGCTTGGGGCTACAGGGGGCGTCTGAAGCTTTCTTT
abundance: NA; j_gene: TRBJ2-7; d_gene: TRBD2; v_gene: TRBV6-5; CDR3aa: CASSAGLAGTYEQYF; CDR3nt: TGTGCCAGCAGTGCCGGACTAGCGGGAACCTACGAGCAGTACTTC
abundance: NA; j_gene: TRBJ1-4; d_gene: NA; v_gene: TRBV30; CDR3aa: CASQVWGRLEKLFF; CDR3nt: TGTGCCTCCCAAGTGTGGGGCCGACTTGAAAAACTGTTTTTT
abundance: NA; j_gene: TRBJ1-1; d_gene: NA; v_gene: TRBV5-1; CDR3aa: CASSPGGGPSSEAFF; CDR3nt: TGCGCCAGCAGCCCGGGGGGCGGACCATCCTCTGAAGCTTTCTTT
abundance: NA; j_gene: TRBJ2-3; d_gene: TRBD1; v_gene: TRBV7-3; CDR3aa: CASSPMGQGGDTQYF; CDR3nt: TGTGCCAGCAGCCCCATGGGACAGGGGGGAGATACGCAGTATTTT
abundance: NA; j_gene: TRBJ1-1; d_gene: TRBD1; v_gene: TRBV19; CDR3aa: CASSIGTGATEAFF; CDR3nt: TGTGCCAGTAGTATAGGTACAGGGGCCACTGAAGCTTTCTTT
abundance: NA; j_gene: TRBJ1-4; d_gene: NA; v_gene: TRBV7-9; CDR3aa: CASSFIPTNEKLFF; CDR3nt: TGTGCCAGCAGCTTTATTCCAACTAATGAAAAACTGTTTTTT
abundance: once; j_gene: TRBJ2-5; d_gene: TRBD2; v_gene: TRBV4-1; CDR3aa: CASSQGGLAGYIGETQYF; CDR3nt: TGCGCCAGCAGCCAAGGGGGACTAGCGGGGTATATTGGTGAGACCCAGTACTTC
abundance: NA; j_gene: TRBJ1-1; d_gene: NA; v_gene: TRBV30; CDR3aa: CAWRGERNTEAFF; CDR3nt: TGTGCCTGGAGGGGAGAGAGGAACACTGAAGCTTTCTTT
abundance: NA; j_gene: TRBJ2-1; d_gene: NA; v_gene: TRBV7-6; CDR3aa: CASSSRGGTNEQFF; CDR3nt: TGTGCCAGCAGCTCCCGAGGAGGAACCAATGAGCAGTTCTTC
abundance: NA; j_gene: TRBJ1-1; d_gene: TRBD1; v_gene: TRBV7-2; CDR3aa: CASTNRGLTEAFF; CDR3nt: TGTGCCAGCACCAACAGGGGGCTAACTGAAGCTTTCTTT
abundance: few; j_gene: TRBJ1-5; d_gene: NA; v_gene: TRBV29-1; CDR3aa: CSVAMGGLGQPQHF; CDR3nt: TGCAGCGTTGCGATGGGGGGGTTAGGGCAGCCCCAGCATTTT